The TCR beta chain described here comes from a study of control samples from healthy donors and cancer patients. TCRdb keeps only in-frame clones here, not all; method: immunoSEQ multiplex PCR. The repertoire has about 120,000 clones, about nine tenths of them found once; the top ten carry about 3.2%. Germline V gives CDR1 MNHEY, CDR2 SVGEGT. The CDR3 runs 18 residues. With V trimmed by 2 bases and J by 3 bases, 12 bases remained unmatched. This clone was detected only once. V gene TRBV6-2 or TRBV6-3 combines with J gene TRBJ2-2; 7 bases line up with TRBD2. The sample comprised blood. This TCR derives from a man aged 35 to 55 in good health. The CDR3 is CASSYPQIQRGYTGELFF. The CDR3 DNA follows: TGTGCCAGCAGTTACCCCCAAATCCAGCGGGGATACACCGGGGAGCTGTTTTTT.